The next 28 T cell receptor beta chains were all read from a single sample in a study of cytomegalovirus exposure and HLA in healthy donors. Both 60 Vbeta primers and 13 Jbeta primers went into the PCR. The data were produced by immunoSEQ multiplex PCR, yet TCRdb's version contains in-frame clones alone and is incomplete. The sample has 150,000 to 200,000 clones, approximately 86% seen once. Sequencing was done on a sample of PBMCs. The receptor set was obtained from a woman aged 18-35 years in good health and CMV-seronegative.

The chain uses TRBV7-9 and TRBJ2-7, with 12 bases matching TRBD2. Per the germline V gene, CDR1 is SEHNR and CDR2 is FQNEAQ (reference sequence). The trim removed 5 bases at V and 0 bases at J, leaving 2 bases unmatched. This CDR3 contains 15 residues. CDR3 nucleotide sequence: TGTGCCAGCAGCATGACTAGCGGGAGCTCCTACGAGCAGTACTTC. Protein sequence: CASSMTSGSSYEQYF.

This clone was seen only once. V and J are TRBV6-5 and TRBJ1-5, with 7 bases identical to TRBD1. The CDR3 covers 15 residues. Germline values: CDR1 MNHEY, CDR2 SVGAGI. The V segment lost 5 bases and the J segment 0 bases; nucleotides outside the gene matches: 4. In nucleotides, the CDR3 is TGTGCCAGCAGTCAGACAGGGTATAGCAATCAGCCCCAGCATTTT. It is translated as CASSQTGYSNQPQHF.

V usage is TRBV19 and J usage is TRBJ2-2; tentative D call: TRBD2 (6 bases). This CDR3 has 16 residues. V gave up 7 bases and J gave up 7 bases, with 22 bases separating them. The V gene's germline CDR1 is LNHDA and CDR2 SQIVND (reference sequence). CDR3 amino acids: CASILDRFRAGGELFF. The CDR3 DNA reads TGTGCCAGTATCTTGGATCGGTTTAGAGCGGGCGGGGAGCTGTTTTTT. Full variable domain (remainder filled in from reference TRBV19 and TRBJ2-2): DGGITQSPKYLFRKEGQNVTLSCEQNLNHDAMYWYRQDPGQGLRLIYYSQIVNDFQKGDIAEGYSVSREKKESFPLTVTSAQKNPTAFYLCASILDRFRAGGELFFGEGSRLTVL.

This rearrangement joins TRBV28 to TRBJ2-1, with TRBD2 matching 16 bases. The germline gives CDR1 MDHEN, CDR2 SYDVKM. The trim removed 5 bases at V and 15 bases at J, leaving 10 bases unmatched. This CDR3 region has 15 residues. The CDR3 nucleotides read TGTGCCAGCAGTCTTGGGACTAGCGGGAGGGCGATTCGGTTCTTC. Translated: CASSLGTSGRAIRFF.

The chain is built from TRBV9 and TRBJ2-5, with 7 bases fitting TRBD2. V was clipped by 6 bases and J by 5 bases; unmatched bases: 7. CDR1 is SGDLS and CDR2 is YYNGEE in the germline V gene. This CDR3 region has 13 residues. Here the CDR3 DNA reads TGTGCCAGCATACCTTGGCGGGGGGAGACCCAGTACTTC. This translates into CASIPWRGETQYF.

The CDR3 coding sequence is TGTGCCAGCAGCCAAGATACTAGAAAAGAGACCCAGTACTTC. This sequence encodes CASSQDTRKETQYF. The V gene is TRBV4-2, the J gene TRBJ2-5; a possible D gene is TRBD2 (5 bases). Per germline, CDR1 LGHNA and CDR2 YNFKEQ. The CDR3 is 14 amino acids. Trimming removed 0 bases at V and 3 bases at J, with 8 bases between.

The J gene is TRBJ1-5, the V gene TRBV28, with no clear D. Per germline, CDR1 MDHEN and CDR2 SYDVKM. The CDR3 length is 12 residues. V lost 7 bases to trimming and J lost 1 base, with 5 bases between them. The chain's CDR3 is CASTLSNQPQHF. CDR3 nucleotide sequence: TGTGCCAGCACCCTGAGCAATCAGCCCCAGCATTTT.

The chain employs TRBV6-4 and TRBJ1-6; D is perhaps TRBD1 (6 bases). The ends were cut back, 6 bases at V and 8 bases at J, with 20 bases in the middle. The CDR3 spans 16 residues. Germline CDR1 MRHNA, CDR2 SNTAGT. Here the CDR3 DNA reads TGTGCCAGCAGGCCCCAGGGGCCACAGAGCGATTCACCCCTCCACTTT. It specifies CASRPQGPQSDSPLHF.

This rearrangement joins TRBV19 to TRBJ2-7; 12 bases align to TRBD2. This CDR3 contains 16 residues. The V gene's germline CDR1 is LNHDA and CDR2 SQIVND (reference sequence). V shed 5 bases, J shed 2 bases, and the junction held 7 bases outside the gene matches. CDR3 DNA: TGTGCCAGTAGTGGAAAAAGGACTAGCGGGACCTACGAGCAGTACTTC. This translates into CASSGKRTSGTYEQYF.

The chain recombines TRBV19 with TRBJ1-1; maybe TRBD1 (5 bases). V dropped 4 bases and J dropped 10 bases, with 19 bases sitting between them. In germline, CDR1 is LNHDA, CDR2 SQIVND (reference sequence). This CDR3 is built from 14 residues. CDR3 sequence (DNA): TGTGCCAGTAGTACACTCGGGGGTCTTAGAGGAGCTTTCTTT. Protein product: CASSTLGGLRGAFF.

The chain employs TRBV28 and TRBJ2-5; TRBD1 matches at 8 bases. Trimming at V came to 4 bases and at J to 1 base, leaving 2 bases not matched to a gene. CDR1 MDHEN and CDR2 SYDVKM come from the germline V gene. This CDR3 contains 14 residues. The CDR3 here is CASSSRGRQETQYF. In DNA form, the CDR3 reads TGTGCCAGCAGTTCCAGGGGGCGCCAAGAGACCCAGTACTTC.

Of note for this clone: Other nucleotide sequences in the sample specify the same CDR3. The chain carries TRBV2 and TRBJ2-3, with 8 bases fitting TRBD2. This CDR3 comprises 15 residues. Trimming removed 6 bases from V and 0 bases from J; junction bases left unmatched: 5. Germline CDR1 SNHLY, CDR2 FYNNEI. For the CDR3, the DNA is TGTGCCAGCAGCGAAACTAGCGGAAGCACAGATACGCAGTATTTT. This sequence encodes CASSETSGSTDTQYF. The whole variable domain, remainder taken from reference TRBV2 and TRBJ2-3, is EPEVTQTPSHQVTQMGQEVILRCVPISNHLYFYWYRQILGQKVEFLVSFYNNEISEKSEIFDDQFSVERPDGSNFTLKIRSTKLEDSAMYFCASSETSGSTDTQYFGPGTRLTVL.

The genes are TRBV18 and TRBJ1-4, with D possibly matching TRBD1 (5 bases). The CDR3 length is 13 residues. The ends were cut back, 6 bases at V and 5 bases at J, with 10 bases in the middle. CDR1 and CDR2 (germline): KGHSH, LQKENI. CDR3 loop: CASSAGENEKLFF. As DNA, the CDR3 is TGTGCCAGCTCGGCGGGGGAAAATGAAAAACTGTTTTTT.

The chain is built from TRBV19 and TRBJ2-2; tentative D call: TRBD2 (5 bases). Germline lookup yields CDR1 LNHDA and CDR2 SQIVND (reference sequence). The CDR3 contains 15 residues. Trimming took 1 base from V and 2 from J, leaving 8 bases between them. The CDR3 region is CASSIVAGNTGELFF. In DNA, the CDR3 is TGTGCCAGTAGTATAGTTGCGGGTAACACCGGGGAGCTGTTTTTT. Looking up the rest from reference TRBV19 and TRBJ2-2 gives the full variable domain: DGGITQSPKYLFRKEGQNVTLSCEQNLNHDAMYWYRQDPGQGLRLIYYSQIVNDFQKGDIAEGYSVSREKKESFPLTVTSAQKNPTAFYLCASSIVAGNTGELFFGEGSRLTVL.

The chain carries TRBV29-1 and TRBJ2-1; TRBD1 is a possible D gene (5 bases). This CDR3 is built from 12 residues. V lost 7 bases to trimming and J lost 4 bases, with 11 bases between them. Germline values: CDR1 SQVTM, CDR2 ANQGSEA. CDR3 DNA sequence: TGCAGCGCCCAAGCAGGGTACAATGAGCAGTTCTTC. This encodes CSAQAGYNEQFF.

The genes are TRBV2 and TRBJ2-5; the match to TRBD2 covers 8 bases. The germline V gene encodes CDR1 SNHLY and CDR2 FYNNEI. V lost 8 bases to trimming and J lost 4 bases; unmatched junction nucleotides: 6. The CDR3 contains 13 residues. CDR3 nucleotides: TGTGCCAGCGCCCTAGCGGGTTCAGAGACCCAGTACTTC. It codes for CASALAGSETQYF.

The J gene is TRBJ2-5, the V gene TRBV18; possible D gene TRBD2, 5 bases. This CDR3 has 16 amino acids. The germline V gene has CDR1 KGHSH and CDR2 LQKENI. V was shortened by 0 bases and J by 8 bases, with 19 bases between the two germline ends. This CDR3 reads CASSPPAAGVQVTQYF. In DNA form, the CDR3 reads TGTGCCAGCTCACCACCTGCTGCGGGCGTACAAGTTACCCAGTACTTC.

The V and J genes are TRBV4-1 and TRBJ2-3; 12 bases align to TRBD2. The CDR3 covers 16 residues. V gave up 4 bases and J gave up 4 bases; unmatched junction bases: 6. Per germline, CDR1 MGHRA and CDR2 YSYEKL. The CDR3 reads CASSPAGLAGPDTQYF. The CDR3 nucleotides read TGCGCCAGCAGCCCCGCGGGACTAGCGGGCCCAGATACGCAGTATTTT.

This clone was found a few times. The chain recombines TRBV5-6 with TRBJ2-7; D is unclear. This CDR3 is built from 14 residues. Deletions cut 0 bases from V and 5 bases from J, with 12 bases between. Germline loops: CDR1 SGHDT, CDR2 YYEEEE. This chain's CDR3 is CASSLGLARHEQYF. Written as DNA, the CDR3 is TGTGCCAGCAGCTTGGGCTTAGCACGTCACGAGCAGTACTTC.

The CDR3 here is CASSLRQDIPSYEQYF. The CDR3 DNA sequence: TGTGCCAGCAGTTTGCGGCAGGACATCCCCTCCTACGAGCAGTACTTC. V gene TRBV27 combines with J gene TRBJ2-7; perhaps TRBD1 as D (5 bases). The V end lost 3 bases, the J end lost 0 bases, and 15 bases lay between the germline ends. The CDR3 contains 16 residues. Germline values: CDR1 MNHEY, CDR2 SMNVEV (reference sequence).

CDR3: CASSLEGDRGGETQYF. The CDR3 nucleotides read TGTGCCAGCAGCTTGGAGGGGGACAGAGGAGGAGAGACCCAGTACTTC. The gene calls are TRBV5-4 and TRBJ2-5; 7 nucleotides agree with TRBD1. J gave up 4 bases and V 0 bases, and 9 bases lay outside the gene matches. The CDR3 sequence is 16 residues long. Germline CDR1 SGHNT, CDR2 YYREEE (reference sequence). The full variable domain, completed using reference TRBV5-4 and TRBJ2-5, is ETGVTQSPTHLIKTRGQQVTLRCSSQSGHNTVSWYQQALGQGPQFIFQYYREEENGRGNFPPRFSGLQFPNYSSELNVNALELDDSALYLCASSLEGDRGGETQYFGPGTRLLVL.

The chain joins TRBV10-3 to TRBJ1-1, with 7 bases that match TRBD1. The CDR3 spans 14 residues. Germline V gene sequence: CDR1 ENHRY, CDR2 SYGVKD. The J segment lost 0 bases and the V segment lost 10 bases, leaving 8 bases of the junction unmatched. The CDR3 loop reads CATGEDRMNTEAFF. The CDR3 region has the DNA TGTGCCACGGGGGAGGACAGGATGAACACTGAAGCTTTCTTT.

This chain links TRBV27 with TRBJ1-2; 8 nucleotides agree with TRBD1. The V and J ends lost 3 bases and 0 bases, in that order; junction bases with no gene match: 6. CDR3 size: 16 residues. Germline V CDR1 and CDR2: MNHEY, SMNVEV (reference sequence). The CDR3 is CASSLTGAFSNYGYTF. The CDR3 DNA reads as TGTGCCAGCAGTTTGACAGGGGCCTTCTCTAACTATGGCTACACCTTC.

V and J are TRBV18 and TRBJ2-7, with TRBD2 matching 8 bases. Trimming took 5 bases from V and 0 from J; bases not matched to a gene: 3. There are 14 residues in the CDR3. Per germline, CDR1 KGHSH and CDR2 LQKENI. CDR3 protein: CASSLSGSSYEQYF. The CDR3 coding sequence is TGTGCCAGCTCATTAAGCGGGAGCTCCTACGAGCAGTACTTC.

The rearrangement links TRBV30 to TRBJ1-3; D not certain. CDR1 and CDR2 from the germline V gene are GTSNPN and SVGIG (reference sequence). The V end lost 2 bases, the J end lost 4 bases, and 6 bases lay between the germline ends. The CDR3 spans 12 residues. The CDR3 sequence is CAWSLSGNTIYF. The CDR3 DNA reads TGTGCCTGGAGTCTATCCGGAAACACCATATATTTT.

The chain recombines TRBV14 with TRBJ2-1, with 9 positions matching TRBD2. The CDR3 is 16 residues long. Germline V gene data show CDR1 as SGHDN and CDR2 as FVKESK. Trimming cost V 1 base and J 4 bases; bases outside gene matches: 5. The CDR3 DNA sequence: TGTGCCAGCAGCCAAGGAGGACTAGCGCAGTACAATGAGCAGTTCTTC. Translating it yields CASSQGGLAQYNEQFF.

The chain is built from TRBV2 and TRBJ2-5; 8 bases line up with TRBD1. V shed 5 bases and J 5 bases; nucleotides not matched to a gene: 10. This CDR3 is built from 15 residues. In germline, CDR1 is SNHLY, CDR2 FYNNEI. The CDR3 DNA reads TGTGCCAGCAGTCCGACAGGGGTCGCCATGGAGACCCAGTACTTC. Protein: CASSPTGVAMETQYF.

The V call is TRBV6-1, the J call TRBJ1-4; maybe TRBD1 (6 bases). V was cut by 2 bases and J by 3 bases, with 13 bases left in between. CDR3 size: 16 residues. Germline-derived CDR1 and CDR2 are MNHNS and SASEGT. For the CDR3, the DNA is TGTGCCAGCAGTGAACTGGGGGGGGCCTCTAATGAAAAACTGTTTTTT. It translates to CASSELGGASNEKLFF.